Here is one T cell receptor (beta chain) with its context. V shed 2 bases and J 11 bases; nucleotides not matched to a gene: 6. Germline V gene sequence: CDR1 SGHTA, CDR2 FQGNSA. The CDR3 runs 13 residues. This sample is drawn from a study of blood T cell repertoires in COVID-19. Study as a whole: Samples taken during acute and convalescent COVID-19 were collected in the United States, Italy and Spain. The cDNA or gDNA used as material had been derived from T cells, B-cell-depleted T cells, or PBMCs.

Sequencing used immunoSEQ multiplex PCR; TCRdb keeps in-frame clones, though not all of them. This table holds 300,000 to 350,000 clones, around 91% found once. The J gene is TRBJ1-1, the V gene TRBV7-2, with TRBD1 matching 9 bases. The clonotype originates from a woman in her late teens or twenties who had recovered from COVID-19. The sample comprised peripheral blood. The CDR3: CASSLTLTGGAFF. CDR3 sequence (DNA): TGTGCCAGCAGCTTAACCCTGACAGGGGGGGCTTTCTTT. The full variable domain, completed using reference TRBV7-2 and TRBJ1-1, is GAGVSQSPSNKVTEKGKDVELRCDPISGHTALYWYRQSLGQGLEFLIYFQGNSAPDKSGLPSDRFSAERTGGSVSTLTIQRTQQEDSAVYLCASSLTLTGGAFFGQGTRLTVV.